Listed below are T cell receptor beta chains from one sample, sequenced in a study of T cell clonotyping in hematopoietic cell transplantation. Produced via immunoSEQ multiplex PCR; TCRdb's table is partial and in-frame only. The top ten hold approximately 1% of the sample, which has around 37,000 clones, 95% seen once. The sequenced sample consisted of peripheral blood mononuclear cells. The origin of the receptors is a man aged 25-45 years in good health. Some clones in this sample may be carry-over from other donors' samples. The CDR3 runs from the conserved cysteine through the conserved F or W. D genes are given only for firm matches. Some rows have no size entry. The others give once, few or many, or a class for an expanded clone.

j_gene,v_gene,abundance,d_gene,CDR3aa,CDR3nt
TRBJ2-6,TRBV7-3,once,-,CASSSTRSGANVLTF,TGTGCCAGCAGCTCAACTCGTTCTGGGGCCAACGTCCTGACTTTC
TRBJ2-3,TRBV4-1,-,TRBD2,CASSQWRGGSADTQYF,TGCGCCAGCAGCCAATGGCGGGGGGGCTCCGCAGATACGCAGTATTTT
TRBJ1-1,TRBV6-1,-,-,CASSERGGWGVEAFF,TGTGCCAGCAGTGAAAGGGGGGGCTGGGGTGTTGAAGCTTTCTTT
TRBJ1-1,TRBV10-2,-,-,CASSDWDPRGGTEAFF,TGCGCCAGCAGTGATTGGGACCCCCGAGGGGGCACTGAAGCTTTCTTT
TRBJ2-5,TRBV9,-,-,CASSVDVRETQYF,TGTGCCAGCAGCGTAGACGTTAGGGAGACCCAGTACTTC
TRBJ2-3,TRBV6-1,-,TRBD2,CASSEQVAGGPDTQYF,TGTGCCAGCAGTGAACAGGTAGCGGGAGGACCAGATACGCAGTATTTT
TRBJ1-6,TRBV5-4,-,-,CASSAKGGIDSPLHF,TGTGCCAGCAGCGCGAAGGGGGGGATAGATTCACCCCTCCACTTT
TRBJ2-7,TRBV7-2,-,-,CASSLEGVMLGEQYF,TGTGCCAGCAGCTTAGAAGGGGTGATGTTGGGTGAGCAGTACTTC
TRBJ1-3,TRBV6-1,-,-,CASSPGGSGNTIYF,TGTGCCAGCAGTCCAGGAGGCTCTGGAAACACCATATATTTT
TRBJ2-7,TRBV27,-,TRBD2,CASSIGTSETYEQYF,TGTGCCAGCAGTATAGGGACTAGCGAGACCTACGAGCAGTACTTC
TRBJ2-3,TRBV29-1,-,-,CSVKLTPDTQYF,TGCAGCGTTAAGTTAACTCCGGATACGCAGTATTTT
TRBJ2-1,TRBV6-1,-,-,CASSEIGEEQFF,TGTGCCAGCAGTGAAATTGGTGAGGAGCAGTTCTTC